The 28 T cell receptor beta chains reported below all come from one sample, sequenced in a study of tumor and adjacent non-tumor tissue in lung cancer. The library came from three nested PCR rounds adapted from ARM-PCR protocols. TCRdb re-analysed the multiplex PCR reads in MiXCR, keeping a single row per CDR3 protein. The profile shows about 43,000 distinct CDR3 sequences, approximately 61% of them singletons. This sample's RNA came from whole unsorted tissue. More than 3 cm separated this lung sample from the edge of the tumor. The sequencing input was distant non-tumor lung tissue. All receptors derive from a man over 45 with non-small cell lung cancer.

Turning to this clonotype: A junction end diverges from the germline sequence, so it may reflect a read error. The CDR3 loop reads CASSQDTGTSGPSSCEQYF. Here the CDR3 DNA reads TGTGCCAGTAGCCAAGATACCGGGACTAGCGGGCCCTCCTCCTGCGAGCAGTACTTC. The gene calls are TRBV4-2 and TRBJ2-7, with 12 bases fitting TRBD2. Germline loops: CDR1 LGHNA, CDR2 YNFKEQ. The CDR3 covers 19 residues.

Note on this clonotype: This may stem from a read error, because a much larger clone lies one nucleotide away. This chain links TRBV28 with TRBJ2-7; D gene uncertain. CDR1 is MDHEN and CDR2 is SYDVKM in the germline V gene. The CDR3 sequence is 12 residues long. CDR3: CGSSLRSLGQYF. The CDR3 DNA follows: TGTGGCAGCAGTTTACGCTCCCTTGGGCAGTACTTC.

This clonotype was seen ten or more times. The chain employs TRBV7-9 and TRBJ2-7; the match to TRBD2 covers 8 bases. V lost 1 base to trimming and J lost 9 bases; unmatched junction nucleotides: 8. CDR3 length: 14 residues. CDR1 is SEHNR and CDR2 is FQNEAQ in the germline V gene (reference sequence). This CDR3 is CASSLGRGAPRQYF. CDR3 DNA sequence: TGTGCCAGCAGCTTAGGGCGGGGGGCCCCTCGGCAGTACTTC.

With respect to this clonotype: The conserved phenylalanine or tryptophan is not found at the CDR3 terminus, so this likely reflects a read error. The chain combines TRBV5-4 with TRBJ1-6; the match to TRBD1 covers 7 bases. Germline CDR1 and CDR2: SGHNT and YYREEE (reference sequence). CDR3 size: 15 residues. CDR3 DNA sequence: TGTGCCAGCAGCACGCAGGATCAGGGGGAATCACCTCTCCACTGT. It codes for CASSTQDQGESPLHC.

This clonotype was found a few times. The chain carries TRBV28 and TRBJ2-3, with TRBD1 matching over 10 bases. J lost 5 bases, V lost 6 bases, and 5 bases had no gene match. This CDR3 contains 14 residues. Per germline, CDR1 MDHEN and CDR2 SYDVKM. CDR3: CASRRGQGRDTQYF. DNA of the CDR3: TGTGCCAGCAGGAGGGGACAGGGGAGAGATACGCAGTATTTT.

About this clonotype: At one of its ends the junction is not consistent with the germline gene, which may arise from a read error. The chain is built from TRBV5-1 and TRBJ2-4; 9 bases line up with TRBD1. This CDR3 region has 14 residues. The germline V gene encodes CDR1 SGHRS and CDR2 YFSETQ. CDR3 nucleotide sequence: TGCGCCAGCAGCTCGGGACAGGGTTCGAACATTCAATACTTC. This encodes CASSSGQGSNIQYF.

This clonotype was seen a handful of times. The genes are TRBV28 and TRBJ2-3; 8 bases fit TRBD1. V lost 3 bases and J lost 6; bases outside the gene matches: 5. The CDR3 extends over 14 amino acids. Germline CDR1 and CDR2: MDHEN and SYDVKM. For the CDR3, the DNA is TGTGCCAGCAGTTTCAGGGGGCGAAGGGATACGCAGTATTTT. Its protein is CASSFRGRRDTQYF.

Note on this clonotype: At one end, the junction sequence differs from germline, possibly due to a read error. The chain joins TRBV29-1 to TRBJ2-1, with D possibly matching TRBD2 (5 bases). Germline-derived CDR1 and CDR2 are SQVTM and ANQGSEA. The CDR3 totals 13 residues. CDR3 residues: CSVEMQTYNEQFF. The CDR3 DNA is TGTAGCGTTGAGATGCAGACCTACAATGAGCAGTTCTTC.

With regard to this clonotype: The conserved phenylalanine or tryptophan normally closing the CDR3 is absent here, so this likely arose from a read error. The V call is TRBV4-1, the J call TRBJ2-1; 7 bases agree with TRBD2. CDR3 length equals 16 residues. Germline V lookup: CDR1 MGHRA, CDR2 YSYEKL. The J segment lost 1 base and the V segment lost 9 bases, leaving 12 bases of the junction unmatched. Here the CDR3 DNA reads TGCGCCAGTGCCTATACTAAAGCGGGGTCCTACAATGAGCAGTTCTTG. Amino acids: CASAYTKAGSYNEQFL.

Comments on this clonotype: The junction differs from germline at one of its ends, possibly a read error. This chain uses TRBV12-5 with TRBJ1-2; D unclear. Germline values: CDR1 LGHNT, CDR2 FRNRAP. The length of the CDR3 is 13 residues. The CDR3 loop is CASGLEGGYGCTF. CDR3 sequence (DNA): TGTGCTAGTGGTTTGGAGGGAGGCTATGGCTGCACCTTC.

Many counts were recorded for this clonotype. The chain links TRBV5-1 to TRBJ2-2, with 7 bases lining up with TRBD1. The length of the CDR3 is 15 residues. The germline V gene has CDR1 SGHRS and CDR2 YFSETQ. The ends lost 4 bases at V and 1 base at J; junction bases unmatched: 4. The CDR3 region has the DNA TGCGCCAGCAGCAGCACAGGGGTGAACACCGGGGAGCTGTTTTTT. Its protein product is CASSSTGVNTGELFF.

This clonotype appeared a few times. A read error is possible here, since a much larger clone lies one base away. The CDR3 DNA reads as TGCACCAGCAGGACAGGGTTCTCTGGAAACACCATATATTTT. It is translated as CTSRTGFSGNTIYF. The rearrangement links TRBV10-2 to TRBJ1-3; 8 nucleotides agree with TRBD1. The CDR3 has 14 amino acids. Germline CDR1 WSHSY, CDR2 SAAADI.

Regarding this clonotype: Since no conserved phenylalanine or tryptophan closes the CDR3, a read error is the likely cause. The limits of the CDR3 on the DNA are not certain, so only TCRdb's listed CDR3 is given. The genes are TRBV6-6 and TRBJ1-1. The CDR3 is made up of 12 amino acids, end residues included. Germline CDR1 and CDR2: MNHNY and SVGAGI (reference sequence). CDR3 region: CASSKMNTEALI.

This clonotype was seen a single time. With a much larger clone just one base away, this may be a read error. CDR3 nucleotide sequence: TGCAGAGCACCCAGACAGGGGGCGATTGGAGCTTTCTTT. Its translation: CRAPRQGAIGAFF. This chain connects TRBV20-1 to TRBJ1-1; 10 bases map to TRBD1. The germline V gene has CDR1 DFQATT and CDR2 SNEGSKA (reference sequence). This CDR3 has 13 residues.

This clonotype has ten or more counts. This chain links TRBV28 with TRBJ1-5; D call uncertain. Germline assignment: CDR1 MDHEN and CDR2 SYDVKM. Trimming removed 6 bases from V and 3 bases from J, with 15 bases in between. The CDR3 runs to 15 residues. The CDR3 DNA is TGTGCCAGCAGACCAAGCCCCCCACTCAATCAGCCCCAGCATTTT. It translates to CASRPSPPLNQPQHF. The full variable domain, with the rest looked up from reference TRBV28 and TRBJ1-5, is DVKVTQSSRYLVKRTGEKVFLECVQDMDHENMFWYRQDPGLGLRLIYFSYDVKMKEKGDIPEGYSVSREKKERFSLILESASTNQTSMYLCASRPSPPLNQPQHFGDGTRLSIL.

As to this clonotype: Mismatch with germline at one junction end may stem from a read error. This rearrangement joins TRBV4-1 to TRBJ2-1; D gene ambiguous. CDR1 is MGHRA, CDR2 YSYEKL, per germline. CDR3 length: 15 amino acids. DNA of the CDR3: TGCGCCGGCAGCCTCAGCAAGTGGGGTTACAATGAGCAGTTCTTC. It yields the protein CAGSLSKWGYNEQFF.

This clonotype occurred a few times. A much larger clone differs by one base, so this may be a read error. The CDR3 protein is CANSRVAGGYEQYF. The CDR3 DNA sequence: TGTGCCAACTCCAGAGTAGCGGGAGGATACGAGCAGTACTTC. V usage is TRBV6-2 or TRBV6-3 and J usage is TRBJ2-7, with TRBD2 matching 10 bases. V was pared by 10 bases and J by 4 bases, with 10 bases of the junction left unmatched. Germline V gene lookup returns CDR1 MNHEY and CDR2 SVGEGT. This CDR3 contains 14 residues.

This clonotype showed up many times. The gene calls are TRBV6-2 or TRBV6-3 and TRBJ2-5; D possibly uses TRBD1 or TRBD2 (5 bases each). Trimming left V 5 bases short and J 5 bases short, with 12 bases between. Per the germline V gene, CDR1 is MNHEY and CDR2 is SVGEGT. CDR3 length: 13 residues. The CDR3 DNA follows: TGTGCCAGCAGTACAGGAGGCCCCGAGACCCAGTACTTC. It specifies CASSTGGPETQYF.

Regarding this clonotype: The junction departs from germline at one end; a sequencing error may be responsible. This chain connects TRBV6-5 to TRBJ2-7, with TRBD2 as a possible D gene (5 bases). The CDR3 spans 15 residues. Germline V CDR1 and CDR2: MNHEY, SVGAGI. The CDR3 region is CASSYAGLNFHEQYF. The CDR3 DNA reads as TGTGCCAGCAGTTACGCGGGCCTAAACTTCCACGAACAGTACTTC.

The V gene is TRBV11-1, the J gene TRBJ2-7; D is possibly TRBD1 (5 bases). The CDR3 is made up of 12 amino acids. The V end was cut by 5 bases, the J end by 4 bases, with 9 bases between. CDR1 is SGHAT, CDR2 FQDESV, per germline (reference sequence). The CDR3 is CASSITGYEQYF. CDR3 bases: TGTGCCAGCAGCATCACAGGATACGAGCAGTACTTC.

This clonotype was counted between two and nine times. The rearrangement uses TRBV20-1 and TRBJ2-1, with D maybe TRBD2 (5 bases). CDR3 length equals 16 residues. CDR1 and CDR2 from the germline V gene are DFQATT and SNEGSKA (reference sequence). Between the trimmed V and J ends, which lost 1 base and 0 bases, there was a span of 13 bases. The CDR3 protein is CSARGLAMISYNEQFF. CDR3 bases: TGCAGTGCTAGAGGTCTAGCTATGATCTCCTACAATGAGCAGTTCTTC.

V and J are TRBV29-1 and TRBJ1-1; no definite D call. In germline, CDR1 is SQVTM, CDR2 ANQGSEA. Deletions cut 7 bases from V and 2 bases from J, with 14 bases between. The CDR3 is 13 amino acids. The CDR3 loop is CSAGSNGNTEAFF. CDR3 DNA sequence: TGCAGCGCCGGGTCCAACGGAAACACTGAAGCTTTCTTT.

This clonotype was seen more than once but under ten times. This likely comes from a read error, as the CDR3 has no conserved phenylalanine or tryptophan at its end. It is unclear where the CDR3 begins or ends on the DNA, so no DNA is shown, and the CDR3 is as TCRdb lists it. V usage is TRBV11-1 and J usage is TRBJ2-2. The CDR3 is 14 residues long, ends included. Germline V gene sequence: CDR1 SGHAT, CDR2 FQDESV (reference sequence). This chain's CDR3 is CASSFHGRPGELLL.

CDR3 in amino acids: CSAQRDTQYF. The CDR3 DNA reads as TGCAGCGCCCAACGAGATACGCAGTATTTT. The V and J genes are TRBV29-1 and TRBJ2-3; D uncertain. V gave up 7 bases and J gave up 5 bases, with 7 bases separating them. The CDR3 sequence is 10 residues long. Looked up from germline, CDR1 is SQVTM and CDR2 is ANQGSEA.

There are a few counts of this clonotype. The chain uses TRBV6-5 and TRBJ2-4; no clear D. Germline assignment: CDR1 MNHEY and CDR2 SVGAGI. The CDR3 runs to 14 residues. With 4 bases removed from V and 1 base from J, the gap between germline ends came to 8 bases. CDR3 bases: TGTGCCAGCAGTTCCATTATGGCCAAAAACATTCAGTACTTC. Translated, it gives CASSSIMAKNIQYF.

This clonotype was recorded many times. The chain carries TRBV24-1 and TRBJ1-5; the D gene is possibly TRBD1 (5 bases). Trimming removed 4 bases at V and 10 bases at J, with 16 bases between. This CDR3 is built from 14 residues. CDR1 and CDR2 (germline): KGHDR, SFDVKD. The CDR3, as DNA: TGTGCCACCAGTGACCCGTTTGACAGTTCACCCCAGCATTTT. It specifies CATSDPFDSSPQHF.

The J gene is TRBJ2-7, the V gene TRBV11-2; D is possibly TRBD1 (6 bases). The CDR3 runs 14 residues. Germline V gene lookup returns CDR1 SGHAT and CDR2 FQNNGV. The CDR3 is CTNTTQGTSYEQYF. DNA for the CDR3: TGTACCAACACAACACAGGGTACCAGCTACGAGCAGTACTTC.

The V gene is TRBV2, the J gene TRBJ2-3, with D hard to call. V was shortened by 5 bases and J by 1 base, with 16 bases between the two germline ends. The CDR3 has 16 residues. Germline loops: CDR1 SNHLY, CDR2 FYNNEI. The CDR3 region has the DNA TGTGCCAGCAGTTCCGAGACAAGGGCTGGCACAGATACGCAGTATTTT. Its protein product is CASSSETRAGTDTQYF.